One sample yielded the 18 T cell receptor beta chains listed below, sequenced in a study of response to subunit inactivated influenza vaccine. MiXCR, run by TCRdb on the RT-PCR reads, gives a single entry per CDR3 protein. This table has some 570,000 distinct CDR3 sequences, about 10% appearing once. These sequences were also reported in another study, on T cells expressing NK-cell markers. That investigation notes: Making the TCR beta cDNA relied on 5'RACE template switching with UMIs.

The material sequenced was PBMCs from blood, taken on the day of vaccination. The receptors shown here come from a man aged 45 to 65 who received an inactivated influenza vaccine.

This clonotype was picked up a small number of times. The chain links TRBV24-1 to TRBJ2-3; D gene ambiguous. The germline V gene has CDR1 KGHDR and CDR2 SFDVKD. The CDR3 is 14 amino acids. V lost 10 bases and J lost 1, with 14 bases in between. For the CDR3, the DNA is TGTGCCACAAGCCTGCCAGGCGGCACAGATACGCAGTATTTT. Encoded protein: CATSLPGGTDTQYF.

This chain links TRBV12-3 or TRBV12-4 with TRBJ1-4; D is perhaps TRBD1 (6 bases). V lost 1 base and J 8 bases, leaving 17 bases between the germline ends. This CDR3 region has 16 residues. The CDR3 DNA reads TGTGCCAGCAGTTTAGGGGGGACATTAGCTGAGGAAAAACTGTTTTTT. Its translation: CASSLGGTLAEEKLFF.

The sample holds many counts of this clonotype. The gene calls are TRBV12-3 or TRBV12-4 and TRBJ2-5; TRBD2 matches 7 bases. The junction had 2 bases not matched to a gene; V was cut back by 3 bases and J by 4 bases. This CDR3 region has 13 residues. As DNA, the CDR3 is TGTGCCAGCAGTTTTTGGGGGGGAGAGACCCAGTACTTC. It is translated as CASSFWGGETQYF.

This clonotype was observed a handful of times. This chain joins TRBV5-5 and TRBJ2-5; weak D call: TRBD1 (7 bases). CDR1 SGHKS and CDR2 YYEKEE come from the germline V gene (reference sequence). The ends were cut back, 3 bases at V and 5 bases at J, with 20 bases in the middle. This CDR3 spans 16 amino acids. The DNA of the CDR3 is TGTGCCAGCAGCTGGGTCAGGGGGGAACAGGAGGAGACCCAGTACTTC. The encoded protein is CASSWVRGEQEETQYF.

A remark on this clonotype: Germline is not matched at one junction end, which may reflect a read error. The chain recombines TRBV29-1 with TRBJ2-3, with no clear D. Germline CDR1 SQVTM, CDR2 ANQGSEA. The CDR3 consists of 16 residues. The CDR3, as DNA: TGCAGCGTTGTGTTAGTAAGGGCCTACCGAGAAGATGCGCAGTATTTT. Its protein product is CSVVLVRAYREDAQYF.

The chain employs TRBV18 and TRBJ1-1, with TRBD1 matching 9 bases. V was clipped by 5 bases and J by 8 bases; unmatched bases: 6. The germline CDR1 and CDR2 sequences are KGHSH and LQKENI. The CDR3 loop spans 13 amino acids. The CDR3 DNA sequence: TGTGCCAGCTCAAAGGACAGGGGAGGAGAAGCTTTCTTT. This encodes CASSKDRGGEAFF.

The chain recombines TRBV19 with TRBJ2-6; TRBD1 might be the D (6 bases). The CDR3 totals 18 residues. Looked up from germline, CDR1 is LNHDA and CDR2 is SQIVND (reference sequence). V shed 3 bases and J shed 2 bases, with 17 bases lying between them. CDR3 protein: CASSIRFVGTTGANVLTF. The CDR3, as DNA: TGTGCCAGTAGTATTCGGTTCGTAGGGACAACTGGGGCCAACGTCCTGACTTTC. Full variable domain (remainder filled in from reference TRBV19 and TRBJ2-6): DGGITQSPKYLFRKEGQNVTLSCEQNLNHDAMYWYRQDPGQGLRLIYYSQIVNDFQKGDIAEGYSVSREKKESFPLTVTSAQKNPTAFYLCASSIRFVGTTGANVLTFGAGSRLTVL.

The chain combines TRBV4-3 with TRBJ2-2; 14 bases fit TRBD2. V was pared by 2 bases and J by 7 bases, with 9 bases of the junction left unmatched. Germline loops: CDR1 LGHNA, CDR2 YSLEER. The CDR3 spans 18 residues. CDR3 amino acids: CASSQNGLAGGSSGELFF. DNA for the CDR3: TGCGCCAGCAGCCAAAATGGACTAGCGGGAGGAAGTAGCGGGGAGCTGTTTTTT.

This chain uses TRBV12-3 or TRBV12-4 with TRBJ2-3; 8 bases agree with TRBD2. Germline trimming cut 6 bases from V and 6 bases from J; bases unmatched to any gene: 8. The CDR3 sequence is 14 residues long. The CDR3 region has the DNA TGTGCCAGCAGAGGGACTAGTTCTCACGATACGCAGTATTTT. Protein sequence: CASRGTSSHDTQYF.

This clonotype was counted only a few times. The chain links TRBV5-6 to TRBJ2-1, with 8 nucleotides matching TRBD1. V was pared by 5 bases and J by 8 bases, with 3 bases of the junction left unmatched. Per germline, CDR1 SGHDT and CDR2 YYEEEE. This CDR3 contains 12 residues. CDR3: CASRSGGDEQFF. CDR3 bases: TGTGCCAGCAGATCAGGGGGCGATGAGCAGTTCTTC.

This clonotype was counted only a few times. The chain has TRBV7-8 and TRBJ2-6; 7 nucleotides match TRBD1. V trimming: 5 bases; J trimming: 2 bases; junction bases outside the gene matches: 6. The length of the CDR3 is 16 residues. CDR1 SGHVS and CDR2 FQNEAQ come from the germline V gene. CDR3 in DNA: TGTGCCAGCAGCGATCAACAGGGGACTGGGGCCAACGTCCTGACTTTC. Its translation: CASSDQQGTGANVLTF.

A few counts support this clonotype. The CDR3 DNA follows: TGTGCCAGCAGCAAACGGGACGGAAGTATGTCAGATACGCAGTATTTT. It yields the protein CASSKRDGSMSDTQYF. V gene TRBV4-2 combines with J gene TRBJ2-3; the D call may be TRBD1 or TRBD2 (5 bases each). The CDR3 has 16 amino acids. The ends were cut back, 5 bases at V and 4 bases at J, with 19 bases in the middle. Germline values: CDR1 LGHNA, CDR2 YNFKEQ.

The chain employs TRBV10-3 and TRBJ2-1; no definite D call. Germline V lookup: CDR1 ENHRY, CDR2 SYGVKD. Trimming took off 4 bases at V and 6 bases at J, with 10 bases between the two ends. The CDR3 extends over 13 amino acids. This CDR3 reads CAISVSGFNEQFF. DNA of the CDR3: TGTGCCATCAGTGTTTCGGGTTTCAATGAGCAGTTCTTC.

This clonotype was picked up a small number of times. This sequence joins TRBV11-2 and TRBJ1-6; 7 nucleotides align to TRBD1. Trimming at V came to 1 base and at J to 4 bases, leaving 1 base not matched to a gene. Per the germline V gene, CDR1 is SGHAT and CDR2 is FQNNGV. The CDR3 is 15 residues long. The CDR3 nucleotides read TGTGCCAGCAGCTTAGGGACAGGTTATAATTCACCCCTCCACTTT. It codes for CASSLGTGYNSPLHF.

In its sample, this clonotype was seen many times. The CDR3 bases are TGTGCCAGCAGCCAAGGTATCCTCATGGGCACAGATACGCAGTATTTT. As protein: CASSQGILMGTDTQYF. The chain combines TRBV7-2 with TRBJ2-3; no clear D gene. Trimming pared 5 bases from V and 1 base from J, leaving 16 bases between. CDR3 length: 16 amino acids. In germline, CDR1 is SGHTA, CDR2 FQGNSA.

This clonotype occurred many times. The chain is built from TRBV4-2 and TRBJ2-7; D is uncertain. This CDR3 is built from 14 residues. CDR1 and CDR2 from the germline V gene are LGHNA and YNFKEQ. Trimming took 0 bases from V and 6 from J, leaving 12 bases between them. The CDR3 coding sequence is TGTGCCAGCAGCCAAGATCTGACCGTCTCCGAGCAGTACTTC. Residues: CASSQDLTVSEQYF.

This clonotype was seen a few times. The rearrangement links TRBV7-9 to TRBJ2-7; D gene ambiguous. The germline CDR1 and CDR2 sequences are SEHNR and FQNEAQ (reference sequence). This CDR3 comprises 14 residues. Trimming left V 0 bases short and J 1 base short, with 7 bases between. In DNA, the CDR3 is TGTGCCAGCAGCTTAGCAAGTCAGTCCTACGAGCAGTACTTC. Residues: CASSLASQSYEQYF.

The rearrangement links TRBV12-3 or TRBV12-4 to TRBJ2-3, with D unresolved. The length of the CDR3 is 13 residues. Trimming removed 1 base at V and 5 bases at J, with 7 bases between. CDR3 DNA sequence: TGTGCCAGCAGTTTAGGTCGGATAGATACGCAGTATTTT. It yields the protein CASSLGRIDTQYF.